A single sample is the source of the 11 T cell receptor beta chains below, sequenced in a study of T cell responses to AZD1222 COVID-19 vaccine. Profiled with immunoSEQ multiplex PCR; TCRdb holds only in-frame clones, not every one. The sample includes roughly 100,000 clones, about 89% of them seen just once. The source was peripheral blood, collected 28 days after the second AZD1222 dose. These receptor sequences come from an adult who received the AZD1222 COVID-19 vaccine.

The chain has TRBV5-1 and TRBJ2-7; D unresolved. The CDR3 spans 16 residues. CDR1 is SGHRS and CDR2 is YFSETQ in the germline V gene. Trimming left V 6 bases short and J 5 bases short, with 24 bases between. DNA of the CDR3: TGCGCCAGCACCCAGGAAGGTTCAGGCCGTCCTCACGAGCAGTACTTC. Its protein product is CASTQEGSGRPHEQYF.

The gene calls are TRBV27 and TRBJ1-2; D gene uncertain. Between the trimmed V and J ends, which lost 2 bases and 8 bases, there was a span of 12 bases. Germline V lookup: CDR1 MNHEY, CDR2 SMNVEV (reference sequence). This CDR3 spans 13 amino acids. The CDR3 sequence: CASSLRAEQGYTF. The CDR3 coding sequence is TGTGCCAGCAGTTTAAGGGCAGAACAAGGCTACACCTTC.

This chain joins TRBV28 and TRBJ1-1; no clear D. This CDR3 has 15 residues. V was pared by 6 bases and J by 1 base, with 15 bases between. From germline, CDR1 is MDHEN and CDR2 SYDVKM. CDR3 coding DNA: TGTGCCAGCAGCGCCCCGTCTATCGGGAACACTGAAGCTTTCTTT. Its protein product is CASSAPSIGNTEAFF. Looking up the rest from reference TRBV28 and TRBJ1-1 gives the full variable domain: DVKVTQSSRYLVKRTGEKVFLECVQDMDHENMFWYRQDPGLGLRLIYFSYDVKMKEKGDIPEGYSVSREKKERFSLILESASTNQTSMYLCASSAPSIGNTEAFFGQGTRLTVV.

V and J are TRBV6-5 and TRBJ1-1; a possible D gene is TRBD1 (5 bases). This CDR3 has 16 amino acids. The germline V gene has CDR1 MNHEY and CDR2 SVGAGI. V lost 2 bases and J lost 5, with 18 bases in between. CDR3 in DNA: TGTGCCAGCAGTTACCTCATCGGGGGGTTTCGGACTGAAGCTTTCTTT. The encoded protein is CASSYLIGGFRTEAFF.

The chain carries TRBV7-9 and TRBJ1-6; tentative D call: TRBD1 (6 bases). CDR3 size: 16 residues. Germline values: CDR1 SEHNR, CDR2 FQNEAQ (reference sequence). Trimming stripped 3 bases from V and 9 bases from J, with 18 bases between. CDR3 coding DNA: TGTGCCAGCAGCTTTGAACAGGGAACACGCGGTTCACCCCTCCACTTT. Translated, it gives CASSFEQGTRGSPLHF.

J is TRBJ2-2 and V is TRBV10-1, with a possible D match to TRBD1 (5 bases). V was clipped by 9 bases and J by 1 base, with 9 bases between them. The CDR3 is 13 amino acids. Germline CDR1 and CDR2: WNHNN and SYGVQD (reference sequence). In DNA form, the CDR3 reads TGCGCCAGTTCCACAGGGAACACCGGGGAGCTGTTTTTT. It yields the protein CASSTGNTGELFF.

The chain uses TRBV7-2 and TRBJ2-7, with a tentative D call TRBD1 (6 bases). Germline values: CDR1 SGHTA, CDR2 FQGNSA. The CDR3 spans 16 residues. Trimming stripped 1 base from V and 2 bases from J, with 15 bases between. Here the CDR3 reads CASSLEGVLSAYEQYF. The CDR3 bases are TGTGCCAGCAGCTTAGAGGGGGTACTGAGCGCCTACGAGCAGTACTTC.

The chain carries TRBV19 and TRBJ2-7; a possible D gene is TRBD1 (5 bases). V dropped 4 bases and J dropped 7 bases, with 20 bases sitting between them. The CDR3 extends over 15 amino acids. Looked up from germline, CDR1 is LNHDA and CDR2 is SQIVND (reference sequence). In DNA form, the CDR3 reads TGTGCCAGTAGTACCCTCCCCGACAGAGGTGGGGAGCAGTACTTC. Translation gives CASSTLPDRGGEQYF.

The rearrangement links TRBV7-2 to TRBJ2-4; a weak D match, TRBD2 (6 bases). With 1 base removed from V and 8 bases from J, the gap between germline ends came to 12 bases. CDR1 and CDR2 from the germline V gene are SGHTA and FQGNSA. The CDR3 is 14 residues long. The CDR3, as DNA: TGTGCCAGCAGCTTAGGCGGGATAGCGGACATTCAGTACTTC. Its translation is CASSLGGIADIQYF.

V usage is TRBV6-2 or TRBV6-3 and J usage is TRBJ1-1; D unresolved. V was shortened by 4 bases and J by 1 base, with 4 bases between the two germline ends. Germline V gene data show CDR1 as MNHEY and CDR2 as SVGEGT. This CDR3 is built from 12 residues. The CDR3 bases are TGTGCCAGCAGTTGGTGGAACACTGAAGCTTTCTTT. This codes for CASSWWNTEAFF.

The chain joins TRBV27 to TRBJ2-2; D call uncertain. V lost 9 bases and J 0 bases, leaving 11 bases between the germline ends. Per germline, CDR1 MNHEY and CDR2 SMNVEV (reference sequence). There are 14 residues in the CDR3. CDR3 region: CASRGPTNTGELFF. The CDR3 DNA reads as TGTGCCAGTCGTGGGCCTACGAACACCGGGGAGCTGTTTTTT.